Included here is one T cell receptor (beta chain) sequence, with context. Its recognized antigen is unknown. No quality values exist for individual bases; no much larger clone is one base distant. CDR1 and CDR2 are read off the germline V gene as KGHSH and LQKENI. The germline V end is reduced by 6 bases and the J end by 0 bases; junction bases left unmatched: 7. The CDR3 spans 15 residues, from the cysteine through the phenylalanine. Only the CDR3 part of the read is kept: 45 bases, read in frame from the first base. TCRbeta CDR3 regions were amplified from genomic DNA using the immunoSEQ Assay, a bias-controlled multiplex PCR. The study's own analysis went as follows. Within the assay, amplification of reference gene primers was used to estimate how many nucleated cells each sample contained. Sequence reads were collapsed and filtered to measure the absolute abundance of every unique TCRbeta CDR3 rearrangement. Productive Simpson clonality was computed per sample as the square root of Simpson's diversity index over productive rearrangements. Held by TCRdb, this immuneACCESS table contains in-frame sequences only and omits some clones. Under half of the omission traces to an unresolved V gene where checked; the cause of the rest is unknown. D and trimming were read from the DNA, whereas the V and J calls and clone size are those reported in that table. The sample yields about 130,000 clones; more than 75% were counted once. Clones ranked in the top ten supply approximately 20% of the sample.

These data belong to a study of blood T cell repertoires in COVID-19 (dated by TCRdb to 2019 to 2021). A note on the overall study: Samples covering the acute and convalescent phases of COVID-19 were provided by collaborators in the United States, Italy and Spain. The material from the prospective study consisted of cDNA or gDNA derived from T cells, B-cell-depleted T cells, or PBMCs. Subjects who had been exposed to COVID-19, were actively infected with it, or had recovered from it provided the deeply sampled blood TCRbeta repertoires that made up the dataset. The repertoires were made available in a free public database intended to serve as a resource for research on the immune response to SARS-CoV-2. The samples were drawn from the first 160 participants of the ongoing ImmuneRACE study and from under 1,500 subjects provided by 6 global collaborators. Nearly every sample came with metadata listing a de-identified subject ID, COVID-19 status, age in years and sex. Where available, HLA class I and class II types were obtained from metadata supplied by the sample provider rather than from assay-based typing.

Results and caveats for the whole study, not just this receptor: How much clinical and demographic metadata was included differed by source and by participant, and the metadata was provided uncurated.

Samples from volunteer blood donors who had recovered from COVID-19 were contributed by a second Seattle source. Whole blood was collected in K2EDTA tubes by collaborating institutions according to the institutions' own protocols. Collaborator samples were shipped for TCRbeta analysis as frozen whole blood, isolated PBMCs, or DNA extracted from either sample type. The chain is made from TRBV18 and TRBJ1-1; TRBD1 lines up with 7 middle nucleotides. The receptor's source is a woman aged 45-59 years who had recovered from COVID-19. The sequencing input was peripheral blood. The DNA sequence is as follows: TGTGCCAGCTCGTCCCTACAGGGGCTGAACACTGAAGCTTTCTTT. This codes for CASSSLQGLNTEAFF.